This T cell receptor (beta chain) stems from a study of breast tumors, draining lymph nodes, adjacent tissues listed by TCRdb under 2016. Context from the whole study: TCR beta repertoires were compared across tumor, adjacent nontumor tissue and axillary lymph nodes obtained from breast cancer patients. The study aimed to assess the relationships and possible T-cell exchange between tumor, surrounding tissue and draining lymph node repertoires in human breast cancer.

Here is what the overall study found, with its caveats: In luminal-like breast cancer, tumor and nontumor tissue repertoires resembled each other significantly more than in basal-like breast cancer. Tumors showed preferential V and J gene usage, and their T-cell repertoire diversity fell below that of lymph nodes yet above that of nontumor tissue. The data were judged consistent with most tumor T cells deriving from the lymph node and then expanding within tumor tissue. Rather than being directly demonstrated, the conclusion that tumor T cells originate in lymph nodes was presented as consistent with a hypothesis.

Sequencing instrument: Illumina HiSeq 2000. Multiplex PCR amplification was used to generate the TCR beta chain libraries. High-throughput sequencing was used to analyze the amplified TCR beta chain products. TCRdb's own reprocessing of the public reads used fastp at Q25 and MiXCR and kept productive beta chains. Rows are combined by CDR3 protein, so each entry shows the most common genes and DNA. The sample profile shows a few hundred thousand distinct CDR3 sequences; around 34% of them were found once. The ten largest clones take up roughly 3.5% of the sample. This clonotype has at least ten counts. The antigen it binds to is not known. Per-base quality was not reported, and no clone a single base away is much larger than it. The V end gives up 5 bases and the J end 1 base, leaving 2 bases in the junction not matched to a gene. The CDR3 contains 13 residues, cysteine and phenylalanine counted. Kept here is only the CDR3 DNA, which spans 39 bases and is read in frame from base 1. The germline V gene (reference sequence) specifies DFQATT as CDR1 and SNEGSKA as CDR2.

Lymph node samples were obtained from the axillary draining lymph nodes of breast cancer patients. The source of this sequence is a female donor with breast cancer. Some clones in this sample may be carry-over from other donors' samples. The chain links TRBV20-1 with TRBJ2-3, with 8 bases aligning to TRBD2. Source material: axillary lymph node tissue. The DNA is TGCAGTGCTCGTAGCGGGGGCACAGATACGCAGTATTTT. It translates to CSARSGGTDTQYF.